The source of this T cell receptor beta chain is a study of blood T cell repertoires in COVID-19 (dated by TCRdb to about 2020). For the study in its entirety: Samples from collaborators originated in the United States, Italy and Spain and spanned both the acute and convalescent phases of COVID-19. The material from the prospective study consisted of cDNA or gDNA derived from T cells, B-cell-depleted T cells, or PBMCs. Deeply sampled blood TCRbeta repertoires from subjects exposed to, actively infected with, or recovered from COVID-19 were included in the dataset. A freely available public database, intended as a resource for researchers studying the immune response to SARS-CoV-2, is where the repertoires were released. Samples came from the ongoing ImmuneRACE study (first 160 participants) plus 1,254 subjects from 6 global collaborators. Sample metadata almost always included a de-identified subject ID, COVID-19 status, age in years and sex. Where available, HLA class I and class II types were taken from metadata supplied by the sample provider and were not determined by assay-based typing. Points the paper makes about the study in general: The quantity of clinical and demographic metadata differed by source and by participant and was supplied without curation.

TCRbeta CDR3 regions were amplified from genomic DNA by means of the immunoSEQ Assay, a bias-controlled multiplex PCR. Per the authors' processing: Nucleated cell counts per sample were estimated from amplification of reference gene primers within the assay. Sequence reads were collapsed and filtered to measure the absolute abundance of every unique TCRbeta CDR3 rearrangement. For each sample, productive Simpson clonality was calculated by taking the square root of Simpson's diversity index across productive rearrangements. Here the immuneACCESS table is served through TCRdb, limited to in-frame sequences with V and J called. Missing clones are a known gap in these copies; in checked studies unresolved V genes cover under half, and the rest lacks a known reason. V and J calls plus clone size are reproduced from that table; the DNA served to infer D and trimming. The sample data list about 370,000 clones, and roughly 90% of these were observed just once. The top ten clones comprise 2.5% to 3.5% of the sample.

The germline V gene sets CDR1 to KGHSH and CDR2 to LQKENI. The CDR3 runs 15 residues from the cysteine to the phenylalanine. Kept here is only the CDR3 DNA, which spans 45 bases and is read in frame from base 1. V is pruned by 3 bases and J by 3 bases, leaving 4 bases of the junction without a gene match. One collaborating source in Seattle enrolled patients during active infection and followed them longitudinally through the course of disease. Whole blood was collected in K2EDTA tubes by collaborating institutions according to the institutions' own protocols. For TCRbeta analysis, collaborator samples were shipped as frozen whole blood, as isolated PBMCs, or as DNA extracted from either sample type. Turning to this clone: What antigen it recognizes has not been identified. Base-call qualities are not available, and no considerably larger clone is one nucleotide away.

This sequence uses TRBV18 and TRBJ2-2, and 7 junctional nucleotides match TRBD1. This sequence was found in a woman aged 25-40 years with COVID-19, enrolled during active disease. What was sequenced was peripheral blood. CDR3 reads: CASSPRQGDTGELFF. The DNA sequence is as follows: TGTGCCAGCTCACCGCGGCAGGGGGACACCGGGGAGCTGTTTTTT.